The next 20 T cell receptor beta chains were all read from a single sample in a study of blood T cells in healthy people across ages. A second roughly 6 to 11 cycle PCR used barcoded and J-beta primers. TCRdb processed the 5' RACE reads anew with MiXCR; each CDR3 protein has one entry. The sample has about 1 million distinct CDR3 sequences, roughly a quarter seen once. These data are also associated with another study on T cells of mothers and their children.

Material: blood. The receptors derive from a girl aged 2 to 10 in good health.

Concerning this clonotype itself: The junction and the germline gene differ at one end; a read error may be behind it. This chain uses TRBV4-3 with TRBJ2-3; perhaps TRBD1 as D (7 bases). Germline CDR1 LGHNA, CDR2 YSLEER. This CDR3 has 14 amino acids. Here the CDR3 DNA reads TGCGCCGGCAGCCAGGGGCAGGGGGGAGATACGCAGTATTTT. Protein product: CAGSQGQGGDTQYF.

The rearrangement links TRBV14 to TRBJ2-7, with 9 positions matching TRBD1. CDR1 and CDR2 from the germline V gene are SGHDN and FVKESK. This CDR3 is 15 amino acids long. V was pared by 4 bases and J by 3 bases, with 7 bases of the junction left unmatched. The CDR3 nucleotides are TGTGCCAGCAGCCGATCCGGGACAGGGATCTACGAGCAGTACTTC. This translates into CASSRSGTGIYEQYF. Drawing the rest from reference TRBV14 and TRBJ2-7, the complete variable domain is EAGVTQFPSHSVIEKGQTVTLRCDPISGHDNLYWYRRVMGKEIKFLLHFVKESKQDESGMPNNRFLAERTGGTYSTLKVQPAELEDSGVYFCASSRSGTGIYEQYFGPGTRLTVT.

This clonotype was counted between two and nine times. The CDR3 sequence: CASSFSSGVHNEQFF. The DNA of the CDR3 is TGTGCCAGCAGTTTCTCTAGCGGGGTTCACAATGAGCAGTTCTTC. J is TRBJ2-1 and V is TRBV12-3 or TRBV12-4, with 9 bases fitting TRBD2. This CDR3 region has 15 residues. Trimming removed 3 bases from V and 5 bases from J; junction bases left unmatched: 5.

The CDR3 sequence is CASSSRTSGDKQFF. DNA for the CDR3: TGTGCCAGCAGCTCAAGGACTAGCGGGGATAAGCAGTTCTTC. The rearrangement links TRBV7-3 to TRBJ2-5; 12 bases line up with TRBD2. The J call is uncertain, as TRBJ2-1 better fits the DNA end. This CDR3 comprises 14 residues. The germline V gene encodes CDR1 SGHTA and CDR2 FQGTGA.

The J gene is TRBJ2-5, the V gene TRBV12-3 or TRBV12-4; D is unclear. V was pared by 8 bases and J by 2 bases, with 9 bases between. There are 12 residues in the CDR3. The CDR3 DNA reads as TGTGCCAGCCACGCCGGGCAAGAGACCCAGTACTTC. This translates into CASHAGQETQYF.

The genes are TRBV7-2 and TRBJ2-3; 12 bases match TRBD2. V lost 8 bases and J lost 4; bases outside the gene matches: 7. This CDR3 contains 15 residues. In germline, CDR1 is SGHTA, CDR2 FQGNSA. The CDR3 nucleotides are TGTGCCAGCCCTGAGACTAGCGGGAGCCCAGATACGCAGTATTTT. Its translation is CASPETSGSPDTQYF.

With respect to this clonotype: The junction departs from germline at one end; a sequencing error may be responsible. The chain joins TRBV15 to TRBJ2-7, with D unresolved. The CDR3 consists of 14 residues. Germline V lookup: CDR1 LNHNV, CDR2 YYDKDF (reference sequence). This chain's CDR3 is CATIRVKQEHEQYF. DNA of the CDR3: TGTGCCACCATCAGAGTAAAACAAGAACACGAGCAGTACTTC.

This rearrangement joins TRBV12-3 or TRBV12-4 to TRBJ2-3; 9 nucleotides line up with TRBD2. The CDR3 has 15 amino acids. The V segment lost 5 bases and the J segment 2 bases; nucleotides outside the gene matches: 5. The CDR3 loop reads CASSQGLAHTDTQYF. CDR3 coding DNA: TGTGCCAGCAGTCAGGGACTAGCTCACACAGATACGCAGTATTTT.

Only a few counts were recorded for this clonotype. As DNA, the CDR3 is TGCGCCAGCAGCCAAGTCGCGGGGACCGGGGCCAACGTCCTGACTTTC. It codes for CASSQVAGTGANVLTF. The V call is TRBV4-3, the J call TRBJ2-6; maybe TRBD2 (6 bases). The length of the CDR3 is 16 residues. From germline, CDR1 is LGHNA and CDR2 YSLEER. V lost 1 base and J 4 bases, leaving 11 bases between the germline ends.

This clonotype was counted a few times. This rearrangement joins TRBV28 to TRBJ2-5; no reliable D call. The J call may be wrong; the DNA end is better matched by TRBJ2-7. The CDR3 has 15 amino acids. Germline CDR1 reads MDHEN; CDR2 reads SYDVKM. This chain's CDR3 is CASTKMKSQPYEQYF. CDR3 coding DNA: TGTGCCAGCACTAAAATGAAAAGTCAGCCCTACGAGCAGTACTTC.

This sequence joins TRBV9 and TRBJ2-5, with 9 bases that match TRBD1. There are 15 residues in the CDR3. Trimming took 0 bases from V and 5 from J; bases not matched to a gene: 5. Germline V lookup: CDR1 SGDLS, CDR2 YYNGEE. CDR3 nucleotide sequence: TGTGCCAGCAGCGTAGGAGGGACAGGGATTGAGACCCAGTACTTC. Its protein product is CASSVGGTGIETQYF.

This clonotype was detected a few times. V gene TRBV2 combines with J gene TRBJ2-7, with 9 bases that match TRBD1. V lost 3 bases, J lost 1 base, and 4 bases stayed unmatched. The CDR3 is 15 residues long. Germline CDR1 reads SNHLY; CDR2 reads FYNNEI. CDR3 sequence (DNA): TGTGCCAGCAGTGATGAACAGGGGGCATCCTACGAGCAGTACTTC. This gives the protein CASSDEQGASYEQYF. Full variable domain (rest looked up from reference TRBV2 and TRBJ2-7): EPEVTQTPSHQVTQMGQEVILRCVPISNHLYFYWYRQILGQKVEFLVSFYNNEISEKSEIFDDQFSVERPDGSNFTLKIRSTKLEDSAMYFCASSDEQGASYEQYFGPGTRLTVT.

The chain recombines TRBV27 with TRBJ2-5; 9 positions match TRBD1. The DNA matches TRBJ2-7 better at its end, which makes the J call doubtful. CDR3 size: 14 residues. Germline V CDR1 and CDR2: MNHEY, SMNVEV (reference sequence). The CDR3 region is CASTWGQGSYEQYF. Here the CDR3 DNA reads TGTGCCAGCACCTGGGGACAGGGTTCATACGAGCAGTACTTC.

The rearrangement joins TRBV6-2 or TRBV6-3 to TRBJ2-7; 11 positions match TRBD1. The CDR3 runs 16 residues. The germline V gene encodes CDR1 MNHEY and CDR2 SVGEGT. The V and J ends lost 6 bases and 1 base, in that order; junction bases with no gene match: 8. In nucleotides, the CDR3 is TGTGCCAGCAGGCCCTCGGGACAGGGGGAATCCTACGAGCAGTACGTC. Protein: CASRPSGQGESYEQYV.

V is TRBV19 and J is TRBJ2-1; 8 bases fit TRBD2. CDR1 is LNHDA, CDR2 SQIVND, per germline (reference sequence). CDR3 length: 17 residues. The J segment lost 4 bases and the V segment lost 6 bases, leaving 14 bases of the junction unmatched. CDR3 bases: TGTGCCAGTAGCTCTATTCCAGCGGGAGAGGGGTACAATGAGCAGTTCTTC. This encodes CASSSIPAGEGYNEQFF.

The V call is TRBV20-1, the J call TRBJ1-3, with no clear D. This CDR3 has 16 amino acids. Germline V gives CDR1 DFQATT, CDR2 SNEGSKA (reference sequence). V gave up 6 bases and J gave up 0 bases, with 18 bases separating them. CDR3 sequence: CSARSLRANSGNTIYF. Written as DNA, the CDR3 is TGCAGTGCCCGCTCCCTCCGGGCTAACTCTGGAAACACCATATATTTT.

This clonotype was counted at least ten times. For the CDR3, the DNA is TGTGCCAGCAGTTTTGTGGGGGGGGAGACCCAGTACTTC. Translated, it gives CASSFVGGETQYF. The chain has TRBV7-2 and TRBJ2-5; 7 bases are shared with TRBD2. The V and J ends lost 6 bases and 5 bases, in that order; junction bases with no gene match: 6. In germline, CDR1 is SGHTA, CDR2 FQGNSA. The CDR3 is 13 amino acids.

The chain couples TRBV7-9 to TRBJ2-7; D is undetermined. Trimming left V 2 bases short and J 12 bases short, with 14 bases between. Germline V gene data show CDR1 as SEHNR and CDR2 as FQNEAQ (reference sequence). The CDR3 contains 12 residues. CDR3 in amino acids: CASSLRGSGWYF. CDR3 in DNA: TGTGCCAGCAGCTTACGTGGCTCCGGTTGGTACTTC.

This clonotype was counted only a few times. This chain joins TRBV6-1 and TRBJ2-2, with D perhaps TRBD2 (6 bases). Deletions cut 8 bases from V and 1 base from J, with 11 bases between. The germline V gene has CDR1 MNHNS and CDR2 SASEGT. The CDR3 loop spans 14 amino acids. This CDR3 is CASFSGLNTGELFF. In DNA, the CDR3 is TGTGCCAGCTTCTCGGGACTGAACACCGGGGAGCTGTTTTTT.

Details on this clonotype: A read error may produce the germline difference seen at one junction end. The V gene is TRBV9, the J gene TRBJ1-2; the D is unclear. Germline V gives CDR1 SGDLS, CDR2 YYNGEE. The CDR3 has 14 amino acids. This chain's CDR3 is CDSSSSSEAGDYTF. CDR3 DNA sequence: TGTGACAGCAGCTCCTCCTCAGAGGCGGGTGACTACACCTTC.